This TCR beta chain was identified in a study of blood T cell repertoires in COVID-19. Overall study context: Material from acute and convalescent COVID-19 was sourced from the United States, Italy and Spain. T cells, B-cell-depleted T cells, or PBMCs provided the cDNA or gDNA that served as material.

This clone appeared once. Libraries were prepared by immunoSEQ multiplex PCR; TCRdb keeps only in-frame clonotypes and omits some of them. The table has tens of thousands of clones, 87% seen once. The ends lost 1 base at V and 2 bases at J; junction bases unmatched: 14. CDR3 size: 18 residues. Germline V gives CDR1 SQVTM, CDR2 ANQGSEA. The sample taken for sequencing was peripheral blood. This chain links TRBV29-1 with TRBJ2-3; 8 nucleotides line up with TRBD2. The TCR originated in a male donor with acute or convalescent COVID-19. This CDR3 is CSVEGLPGLGLITDTQYF. The CDR3 region has the DNA TGCAGCGTTGAAGGCTTACCGGGACTAGGGCTTATCACAGATACGCAGTATTTT.